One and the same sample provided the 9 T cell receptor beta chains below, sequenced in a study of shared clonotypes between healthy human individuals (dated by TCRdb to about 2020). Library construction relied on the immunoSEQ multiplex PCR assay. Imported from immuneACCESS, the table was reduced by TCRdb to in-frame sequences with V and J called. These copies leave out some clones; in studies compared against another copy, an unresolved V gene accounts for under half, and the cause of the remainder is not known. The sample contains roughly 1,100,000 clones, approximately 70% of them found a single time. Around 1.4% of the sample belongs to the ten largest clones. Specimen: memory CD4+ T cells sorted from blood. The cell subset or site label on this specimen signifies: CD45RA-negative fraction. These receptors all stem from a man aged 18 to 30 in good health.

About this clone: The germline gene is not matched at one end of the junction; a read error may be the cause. The CDR3 here is CASSLGHGYTQYF. The CDR3 DNA is TGTGCTAGCAGCTTAGGTCACGGATATACGCAGTATTTT. The chain has TRBV7-7 and TRBJ2-3; D unclear. The CDR3 consists of 13 residues. Germline V lookup: CDR1 SSHAT, CDR2 FNYEAQ (reference sequence).

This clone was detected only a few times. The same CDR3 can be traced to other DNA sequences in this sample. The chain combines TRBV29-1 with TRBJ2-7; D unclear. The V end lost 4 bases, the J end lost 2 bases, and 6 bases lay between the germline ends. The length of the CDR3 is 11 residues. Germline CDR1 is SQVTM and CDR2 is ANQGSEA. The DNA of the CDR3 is TGCAGCGTTGGGGCTGCCTACGAGCAGTACTTC. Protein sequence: CSVGAAYEQYF.

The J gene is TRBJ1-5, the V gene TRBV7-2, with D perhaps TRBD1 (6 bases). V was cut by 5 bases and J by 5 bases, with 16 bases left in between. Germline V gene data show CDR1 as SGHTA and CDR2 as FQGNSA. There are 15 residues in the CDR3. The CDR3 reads CASSQYTGKDQPQHF. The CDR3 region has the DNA TGTGCCAGCAGCCAGTATACAGGGAAGGATCAGCCCCAGCATTTT.

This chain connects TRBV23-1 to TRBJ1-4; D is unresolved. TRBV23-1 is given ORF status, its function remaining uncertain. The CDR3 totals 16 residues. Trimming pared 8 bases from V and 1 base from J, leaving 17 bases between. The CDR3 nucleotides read TGCGCCAGCTTCCATCCCGGGCGACAAACTAATGAAAAACTGTTTTTT. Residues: CASFHPGRQTNEKLFF.

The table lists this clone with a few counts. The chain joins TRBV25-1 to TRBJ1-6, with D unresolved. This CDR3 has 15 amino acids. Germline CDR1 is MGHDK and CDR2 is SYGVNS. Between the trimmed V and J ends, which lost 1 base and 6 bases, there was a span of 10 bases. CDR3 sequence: CASSELASGNSPLHF. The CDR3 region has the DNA TGTGCCAGCAGTGAATTGGCCTCGGGTAATTCACCCCTCCACTTT.

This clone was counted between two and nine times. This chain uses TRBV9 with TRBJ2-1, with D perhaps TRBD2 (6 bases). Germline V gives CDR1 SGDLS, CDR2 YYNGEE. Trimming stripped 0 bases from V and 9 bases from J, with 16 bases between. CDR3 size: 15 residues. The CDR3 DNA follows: TGTGCCAGCAGCGTAGACGGGAGTAGGATCGGTGAGCAGTTCTTC. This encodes CASSVDGSRIGEQFF.

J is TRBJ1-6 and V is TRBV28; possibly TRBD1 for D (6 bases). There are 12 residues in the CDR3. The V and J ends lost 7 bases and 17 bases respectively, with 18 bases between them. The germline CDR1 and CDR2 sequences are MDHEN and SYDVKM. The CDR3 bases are TGTGCCAGCAAAAGAGGAGAGGACAGCTTCCACTTT. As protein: CASKRGEDSFHF.

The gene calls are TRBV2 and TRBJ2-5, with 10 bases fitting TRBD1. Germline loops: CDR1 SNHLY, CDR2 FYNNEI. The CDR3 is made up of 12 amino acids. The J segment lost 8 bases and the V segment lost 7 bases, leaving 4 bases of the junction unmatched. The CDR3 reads CASTRDRGTQYF. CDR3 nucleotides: TGTGCCAGCACCCGGGACAGGGGCACCCAGTACTTC.

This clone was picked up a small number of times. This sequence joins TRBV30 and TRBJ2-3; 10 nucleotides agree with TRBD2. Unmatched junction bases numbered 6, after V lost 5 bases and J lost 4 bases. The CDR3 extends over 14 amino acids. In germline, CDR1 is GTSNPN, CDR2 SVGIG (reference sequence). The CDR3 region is CAWGVAGGADTQYF. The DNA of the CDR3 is TGTGCCTGGGGGGTAGCGGGAGGAGCAGATACGCAGTATTTT.